This record looks at one T cell receptor (beta chain) sequence and its context. Its antigen remains unidentified. Donors in the study were healthy people who gave bone marrow. The CDR3 totals 14 residues. Germline CDR1 reads SNHLY; CDR2 reads FYNNEI. Trimming pared 1 base from V and 5 bases from J, leaving 9 bases between. Primers included in the PCR were 60 Vbeta and 13 Jbeta primers. Clones were sequenced by immunoSEQ multiplex PCR, and TCRdb holds only the in-frame ones, with some missing. Here the sample spans more than 95,000 clones, more than 65% being singletons. This sample is part of a study of cytomegalovirus exposure and HLA in healthy donors. Study findings and constraints: Sequencing had likely introduced a cluster of highly shared sequence variants as an artifact. Versus the approximately 700-donor mean, an Asian-associated ancestry cluster reportedly showed fewer N-insertions in a later analysis. There were some V segments, including TRBV6-2 and TRBV6-3, excluded as indistinguishable.

The sequence derives from a woman aged 40 to 55 in good health and CMV-seropositive. V gene TRBV2 combines with J gene TRBJ2-1, with D perhaps TRBD2 (6 bases). Sequencing input: PBMCs. The CDR3 region is CASSEGGANNEQFF. Written as DNA, the CDR3 is TGTGCCAGCAGTGAAGGCGGGGCCAACAATGAGCAGTTCTTC.